What follows are 16 T cell receptor beta chains derived from one specimen sequenced in a study of blood T cell repertoires in COVID-19. Using immunoSEQ multiplex PCR, the repertoire was profiled, and TCRdb retains in-frame clones only, with some absent. The sample contains approximately 81,000 clones, roughly 90% of which appear only once. Sample: peripheral blood. These receptors were collected from a man between 65 and 79 years old with active or convalescent COVID-19.

The chain uses TRBV3-1 (or the pseudogene TRBV3-2) and TRBJ1-4, with D unclear. In germline, CDR1 is LGHDT, CDR2 YNNKEL (reference sequence). There are 15 residues in the CDR3. With 0 bases removed from V and 6 bases from J, the gap between germline ends came to 11 bases. For the CDR3, the DNA is TGTGCCAGCAGCCAAGATTTCGGGGTTTATGAAAAACTGTTTTTT. Residues: CASSQDFGVYEKLFF.

The CDR3 DNA reads as TGTGCCAGCAGTCCCCGGGGGGTCCCTACAGTGGTCTACGAGCAGTACTTC. Translation gives CASSPRGVPTVVYEQYF. V is TRBV27 and J is TRBJ2-7; 7 bases agree with TRBD2. CDR1 MNHEY and CDR2 SMNVEV come from the germline V gene (reference sequence). CDR3 size: 17 residues. Unmatched junction bases numbered 16, after V lost 5 bases and J lost 3 bases.

V is TRBV4-1 and J is TRBJ2-2; D is perhaps TRBD1 (6 bases). The V end lost 3 bases, the J end lost 7 bases, and 15 bases lay between the germline ends. This CDR3 has 15 amino acids. Germline CDR1 and CDR2: MGHRA and YSYEKL. In DNA, the CDR3 is TGCGCCAGCAGCCATGAGGCAGGGGAAGACGGGGAGCTGTTTTTT. The encoded protein is CASSHEAGEDGELFF.

The V and J genes are TRBV15 and TRBJ1-2, with D unclear. CDR3 size: 15 residues. Germline assignment: CDR1 LNHNV and CDR2 YYDKDF (reference sequence). Trimming left V 1 base short and J 6 bases short, with 15 bases between. CDR3 amino acids: CATSRAPSSGDGYTF. The CDR3 DNA follows: TGTGCCACCAGCAGAGCGCCCAGTAGCGGTGATGGCTACACCTTC.

The chain links TRBV29-1 to TRBJ2-3; TRBD2 matches 8 bases. This CDR3 has 14 amino acids. CDR1 and CDR2 from the germline V gene are SQVTM and ANQGSEA. V shed 4 bases, J shed 6 bases, and the junction held 9 bases outside the gene matches. The CDR3 region is CSVVERGSKDTQYF. CDR3 nucleotides: TGCAGCGTTGTAGAGCGGGGGTCCAAGGATACGCAGTATTTT.

The chain is built from TRBV19 and TRBJ1-1, with TRBD1 matching over 9 bases. Germline lookup yields CDR1 LNHDA and CDR2 SQIVND (reference sequence). This CDR3 has 14 amino acids. J was trimmed by 4 bases and V by 6 bases; bases with no gene match: 6. CDR3 amino acids: CASSHRGPTTEAFF. The CDR3 region has the DNA TGTGCCAGTAGCCACAGGGGGCCGACCACTGAAGCTTTCTTT.

This clone showed up just a few times. In DNA, the CDR3 is TGTGCCAGCAGCCTTCGATTGTGGGACAGGGGCCAAGAGACCCAGTACTTC. Translating gives CASSLRLWDRGQETQYF. The chain is built from TRBV7-9 and TRBJ2-5, with 10 bases identical to TRBD1. This CDR3 contains 17 residues. The V gene's germline CDR1 is SEHNR and CDR2 FQNEAQ (reference sequence). V was pared by 5 bases and J by 1 base, with 10 bases of the junction left unmatched.

The V gene is TRBV5-1, the J gene TRBJ1-3; tentatively, D is TRBD1 (5 bases). The CDR3 contains 18 residues. Trimming stripped 4 bases from V and 0 bases from J, with 20 bases between. From germline, CDR1 is SGHRS and CDR2 YFSETQ. The CDR3, as DNA: TGCGCCAGCAGCCGAAACTACAGGACATCCGACTCTGGAAACACCATATATTTT. Translated, it gives CASSRNYRTSDSGNTIYF.

The J gene is TRBJ1-2, the V gene TRBV7-9; tentative D call: TRBD1 (6 bases). The CDR3 has 14 amino acids. Germline V gene sequence: CDR1 SEHNR, CDR2 FQNEAQ (reference sequence). Trimming cost V 5 bases and J 4 bases, with 14 bases left between them. The CDR3 region has the DNA TGTGCCAGCAGCCACCGGGACACCAGCTATGGCTACACCTTC. Translation gives CASSHRDTSYGYTF.

The chain links TRBV5-8 to TRBJ1-5; 9 nucleotides match TRBD1. J gave up 3 bases and V 0 bases, and 4 bases lay outside the gene matches. Germline CDR1 reads SGHTS; CDR2 reads YDEGEE. CDR3 length equals 16 residues. Here the CDR3 reads CASSLGGQGLNQPQHF. CDR3 DNA sequence: TGTGCCAGCAGCTTGGGGGGACAGGGCCTCAATCAGCCCCAGCATTTT.

The rearrangement links TRBV5-1 to TRBJ2-7, with D perhaps matching TRBD1 (5 bases). Germline CDR1 SGHRS, CDR2 YFSETQ. The CDR3 consists of 14 residues. V was shortened by 1 base and J by 2 bases, with 10 bases between the two germline ends. In DNA, the CDR3 is TGCGCCAGCAGCTTGACAGGACCTCCCTACGAGCAGTACTTC. This sequence encodes CASSLTGPPYEQYF.

The V call is TRBV12-3 or TRBV12-4, the J call TRBJ1-5; D gene uncertain. The length of the CDR3 is 13 residues. Trimming pared 2 bases from V and 11 bases from J, leaving 13 bases between. The CDR3: CASSLLGVSAQHF. CDR3 DNA sequence: TGTGCCAGCAGTTTACTGGGAGTCAGTGCCCAGCATTTT.

The chain links TRBV7-9 to TRBJ2-7; TRBD1 aligns across 9 bases. Germline V CDR1 and CDR2: SEHNR, FQNEAQ (reference sequence). This CDR3 is built from 18 residues. V dropped 1 base and J dropped 6; count of bases not matched to a gene: 16. DNA for the CDR3: TGTGCCAGCAGCTTAGAGAGTAGTTTATGGGGACAGGGATCCGAGCAGTACTTC. It specifies CASSLESSLWGQGSEQYF.

The chain couples TRBV3-1 (or the pseudogene TRBV3-2) to TRBJ2-3, with TRBD1 matching 7 bases. The trim removed 3 bases at V and 0 bases at J, leaving 3 bases unmatched. This CDR3 spans 15 amino acids. Per the germline V gene, CDR1 is LGHDT and CDR2 is YNNKEL (reference sequence). The CDR3 nucleotides read TGTGCCAGCAGCCACGGACAGGTCAGCACAGATACGCAGTATTTT. It translates to CASSHGQVSTDTQYF.

V is TRBV4-1 and J is TRBJ2-1; TRBD2 aligns across 14 bases. Germline V gene lookup returns CDR1 MGHRA and CDR2 YSYEKL. CDR3 length: 17 residues. V lost 5 bases, J lost 10 bases, and 13 bases stayed unmatched. In DNA form, the CDR3 reads TGCGCCAGCAGCATTGAACCTGGACTAGCGGGGGGCCGAGAGCAGTTCTTC. It translates to CASSIEPGLAGGREQFF.

The V and J genes are TRBV5-1 and TRBJ2-2; TRBD1 agrees at 7 bases. V lost 4 bases and J lost 5; bases outside the gene matches: 8. Germline-derived CDR1 and CDR2 are SGHRS and YFSETQ. The CDR3 covers 15 residues. The CDR3: CASSVDRVGTGELFF. CDR3 DNA sequence: TGCGCCAGCAGCGTTGACAGGGTCGGGACCGGGGAGCTGTTTTTT.